The present T cell receptor (beta chain) was sequenced within a study of shared clonotypes between healthy human individuals. Sequenced by immunoSEQ multiplex PCR; TCRdb stores in-frame clones only, minus some. The table has fewer than 3 million clones, 80% to 95% seen once; the top ten hold roughly 0.34%. This CDR3 has 14 residues. Germline values: CDR1 SGHNT, CDR2 YYREEE (reference sequence). Trimming removed 1 base at V and 7 bases at J, with 12 bases between. The V call is TRBV5-4, the J call TRBJ2-4; D may be TRBD1 or TRBD2 (5 bases each). The sequenced material came from naive CD4+ T cells from PBMCs. Subset specified: CD45RA+ positively selected. This sequence originates from a man aged 18 to 30 in good health. Some clones in this sample may be carry-over from other donors' samples. The CDR3 DNA reads as TGTGCCAGCAGCTTGTGGGACGTCGGGAACATTCAGTACTTC. As protein: CASSLWDVGNIQYF.